The present entry profiles one T cell receptor (beta chain) with its context. Antigen unknown. The protocol was immunoSEQ multiplex PCR, while the TCRdb copy is restricted to in-frame clones and leaves out a portion. The data contain approximately 150,000 clones, about 91% of them singletons. CDR3 length equals 15 residues. The V gene's germline CDR1 is SGDLS and CDR2 YYNGEE. The V gene end was trimmed by 0 bases and the J gene end by 1 base; junction bases not matched to a gene: 4. This sample stems from a study of T cell responses to AZD1222 COVID-19 vaccine. General study results and limits: Only a handful of AZD1222 recipients, six or seven in all, had baseline seropositivity. Donors were largely white British and mainly female; clonal diversity was possibly underestimated. Elevations in Spike-specific TCR breadth and depth followed administration of two AZD1222 doses.

The TCR was taken from an adult in good health. Sample: peripheral blood, taken on day 0 of MenACWY control vaccination. V gene TRBV9 combines with J gene TRBJ2-7, with TRBD2 matching over 7 bases. The CDR3, as DNA: TGTGCCAGCAGCGTAGGGCTAGCGGCATCCTACGAGCAGTACTTC. It codes for CASSVGLAASYEQYF.